The rows below give T cell receptor beta chains drawn from one sample of a study of blood T cell repertoires in COVID-19. Profiled with immunoSEQ multiplex PCR; TCRdb holds only in-frame clones, not every one. The sample shows around 250,000 clones, more than 80% of them seen only once. Sequencing was done on a sample of peripheral blood. These receptors were collected from a man aged 25-45 years who had recovered from COVID-19. Both conserved end residues are part of each CDR3. The order of the fields is V gene, D gene, J gene, clone size, CDR3 length, CDR3 protein, CDR3 DNA. The D gene is left open where the match is weak. Clone size is not always given. Where it is, it says once, few, many or a class for expanded clones.

v_gene: TRBV5-1; d_gene: .; j_gene: TRBJ1-2; abundance: .; len: 13; CDR3aa: CASSLAVGDGYTF; CDR3nt: TGCGCCAGCAGCTTGGCCGTGGGAGATGGCTACACCTTC
v_gene: TRBV5-1; d_gene: TRBD1; j_gene: TRBJ2-5; abundance: .; len: 16; CDR3aa: CASSLSPRGRKETQYF; CDR3nt: TGCGCCAGCAGCCTAAGCCCCAGGGGGAGAAAAGAGACCCAGTACTTC
v_gene: TRBV2; d_gene: TRBD1; j_gene: TRBJ2-5; abundance: .; len: 16; CDR3aa: CASRTRDRAGWETQYF; CDR3nt: TGTGCCAGCAGGACCCGGGACAGGGCTGGTTGGGAGACCCAGTACTTC
v_gene: TRBV10-3; d_gene: .; j_gene: TRBJ2-1; abundance: once; len: 10; CDR3aa: CAIRGNEQFF; CDR3nt: TGTGCCATCCGGGGTAATGAGCAGTTCTTC
v_gene: TRBV21-1; d_gene: .; j_gene: TRBJ2-5; abundance: once; len: 16; CDR3aa: CASSKATPGYQETQYF; CDR3nt: TGTGCCAGCAGCAAAGCTACCCCAGGGTACCAAGAGACCCAGTACTTC
v_gene: TRBV19; d_gene: TRBD1; j_gene: TRBJ1-1; abundance: .; len: 17; CDR3aa: CASSMGPGIRGALGAFF; CDR3nt: TGTGCCAGTAGTATGGGGCCAGGAATCAGGGGGGCACTCGGAGCTTTCTTT
v_gene: TRBV5-1; d_gene: .; j_gene: TRBJ2-6; abundance: .; len: 19; CDR3aa: CASSSLGLGGRSGANVLTF; CDR3nt: TGCGCCAGCAGCTCCCTAGGACTAGGGGGTAGGTCTGGGGCCAACGTCCTGACTTTC
v_gene: TRBV5-1; d_gene: TRBD2; j_gene: TRBJ2-1; abundance: many; len: 16; CDR3aa: CASSLAPTSGGNEQFF; CDR3nt: TGCGCCAGCAGCTTGGCCCCCACTAGCGGGGGGAATGAGCAGTTCTTC
v_gene: TRBV19; d_gene: .; j_gene: TRBJ2-5; abundance: .; len: 16; CDR3aa: CASSIGLAGLQETQYF; CDR3nt: TGTGCCAGTAGTATAGGGTTGGCGGGGCTCCAAGAGACCCAGTACTTC
v_gene: TRBV18; d_gene: .; j_gene: TRBJ2-1; abundance: .; len: 14; CDR3aa: CASSARGTYNEQFF; CDR3nt: TGTGCCAGCTCAGCCCGCGGGACCTACAATGAGCAGTTCTTC
v_gene: TRBV6-5; d_gene: .; j_gene: TRBJ1-1; abundance: .; len: 15; CDR3aa: CASSRRLDRNTEAFF; CDR3nt: TGTGCCAGCAGTCGTCGTCTCGACAGGAACACTGAAGCTTTCTTT
v_gene: TRBV5-1; d_gene: .; j_gene: TRBJ1-2; abundance: .; len: 15; CDR3aa: CASSPEGRGLLGYTF; CDR3nt: TGCGCCAGCAGTCCGGAAGGGAGGGGCCTACTCGGCTACACCTTC
v_gene: TRBV6-5; d_gene: .; j_gene: TRBJ1-5; abundance: .; len: 15; CDR3aa: CASSHDKHSNQPQHF; CDR3nt: TGTGCCAGCAGCCACGACAAACATAGCAATCAGCCCCAGCATTTT
v_gene: TRBV20-1; d_gene: TRBD2; j_gene: TRBJ2-5; abundance: .; len: 13; CDR3aa: CSASGTSRETQYF; CDR3nt: TGCAGTGCTAGTGGGACTAGCAGAGAGACCCAGTACTTC
v_gene: TRBV3-1/TRBV3-2; d_gene: .; j_gene: TRBJ1-1; abundance: .; len: 16; CDR3aa: CASSQDATGLNTEAFF; CDR3nt: TGTGCCAGCAGCCAAGATGCTACAGGTTTGAACACTGAAGCTTTCTTT
v_gene: TRBV7-2; d_gene: .; j_gene: TRBJ1-2; abundance: .; len: 15; CDR3aa: CASSLRQFSHYGYTF; CDR3nt: TGTGCCAGCAGCTTACGACAGTTCTCTCACTATGGCTACACCTTC
v_gene: TRBV30; d_gene: .; j_gene: TRBJ1-5; abundance: .; len: 13; CDR3aa: CAWSVQEERPQHF; CDR3nt: TGTGCCTGGAGTGTACAAGAAGAGCGGCCCCAGCATTTT
v_gene: TRBV11-2; d_gene: .; j_gene: TRBJ2-1; abundance: .; len: 13; CDR3aa: CASSLGTVNEQFF; CDR3nt: TGTGCCAGCAGCTTGGGCACAGTCAATGAGCAGTTCTTC
v_gene: TRBV4-1; d_gene: .; j_gene: TRBJ2-5; abundance: .; len: 16; CDR3aa: CASSPRWGVVEETQYF; CDR3nt: TGCGCCAGCAGCCCCCGATGGGGGGTAGTCGAAGAGACCCAGTACTTC
v_gene: TRBV9; d_gene: TRBD1; j_gene: TRBJ1-6; abundance: .; len: 14; CDR3aa: CASSSDRGDSPLHF; CDR3nt: TGTGCCAGCTCCTCGGACAGGGGGGATTCACCCCTCCACTTT
v_gene: TRBV12-5; d_gene: .; j_gene: TRBJ2-5; abundance: .; len: 15; CDR3aa: CASGLLGGRRETQYF; CDR3nt: TGTGCTAGTGGTTTGTTGGGGGGGCGAAGAGAGACCCAGTACTTC
v_gene: TRBV18; d_gene: TRBD1; j_gene: TRBJ1-5; abundance: .; len: 14; CDR3aa: CASSKGTENQPQHF; CDR3nt: TGTGCCAGCTCAAAGGGGACAGAGAATCAGCCCCAGCATTTT
v_gene: TRBV6-5; d_gene: .; j_gene: TRBJ2-2; abundance: .; len: 15; CDR3aa: CASSRTVLSTGELFF; CDR3nt: TGTGCCAGCAGTCGGACAGTACTGAGCACCGGGGAGCTGTTTTTT
v_gene: TRBV25-1; d_gene: TRBD1; j_gene: TRBJ2-4; abundance: .; len: 18; CDR3aa: CASSEVGTGNIAKNIQYF; CDR3nt: TGTGCCAGCAGTGAAGTCGGGACAGGGAATATAGCCAAAAACATTCAGTACTTC
v_gene: TRBV2; d_gene: .; j_gene: TRBJ2-2; abundance: .; len: 15; CDR3aa: CASTSQVLNTGELFF; CDR3nt: TGTGCCAGCACTTCACAGGTTCTAAACACCGGGGAGCTGTTTTTT
v_gene: TRBV7-6; d_gene: .; j_gene: TRBJ2-7; abundance: .; len: 13; CDR3aa: CASSLAPRVEQYF; CDR3nt: TGTGCCAGCAGCTTAGCGCCCAGGGTCGAGCAGTACTTC
v_gene: TRBV6-5; d_gene: .; j_gene: TRBJ1-1; abundance: .; len: 13; CDR3aa: CASSYQVNTEAFF; CDR3nt: TGTGCCAGCAGTTACCAGGTGAACACTGAAGCTTTCTTT
v_gene: TRBV5-1; d_gene: .; j_gene: TRBJ1-1; abundance: .; len: 14; CDR3aa: CASSLQDTITEAFF; CDR3nt: TGCGCCAGCAGCTTGCAGGACACCATCACGGAAGCTTTCTTT
v_gene: TRBV10-1; d_gene: .; j_gene: TRBJ1-1; abundance: .; len: 13; CDR3aa: CATKSAGGGEAFF; CDR3nt: TGCGCCACCAAGTCAGCCGGGGGTGGTGAAGCTTTCTTT
v_gene: TRBV19; d_gene: .; j_gene: TRBJ2-7; abundance: .; len: 16; CDR3aa: CASSIGSGNLRDEQYF; CDR3nt: TGTGCCAGTAGTATCGGGTCCGGTAATCTCCGAGACGAGCAGTACTTC
v_gene: TRBV7-8; d_gene: .; j_gene: TRBJ1-1; abundance: .; len: 16; CDR3aa: CASSFFQGIGNTEAFF; CDR3nt: TGTGCCAGCAGCTTCTTCCAGGGGATCGGGAACACTGAAGCTTTCTTT
v_gene: TRBV11-3; d_gene: .; j_gene: TRBJ2-1; abundance: .; len: 14; CDR3aa: CASSPPSRVYEQFF; CDR3nt: TGTGCCAGCAGCCCCCCCTCGAGGGTGTATGAGCAGTTCTTC
v_gene: TRBV7-9; d_gene: .; j_gene: TRBJ2-2; abundance: few; len: 15; CDR3aa: CASSLAVQGTGELFF; CDR3nt: TGTGCCAGCAGCTTAGCTGTACAGGGTACCGGGGAGCTGTTTTTT
v_gene: TRBV14; d_gene: .; j_gene: TRBJ1-1; abundance: .; len: 15; CDR3aa: CASSQVQGRGTEAFF; CDR3nt: TGTGCCAGCAGCCAAGTCCAAGGGAGGGGCACTGAAGCTTTCTTT
v_gene: TRBV11-3; d_gene: .; j_gene: TRBJ1-2; abundance: .; len: 12; CDR3aa: CASSLGTLGYTF; CDR3nt: TGTGCCAGCAGCTTGGGGACACTCGGCTACACCTTC
v_gene: TRBV7-2; d_gene: .; j_gene: TRBJ2-1; abundance: .; len: 13; CDR3aa: CASSLGTYNEQFF; CDR3nt: TGTGCCAGCAGCTTAGGGACTTACAATGAGCAGTTCTTC
v_gene: TRBV27; d_gene: TRBD1; j_gene: TRBJ1-3; abundance: .; len: 16; CDR3aa: CASSLGGQFSGNTIYF; CDR3nt: TGTGCCAGCAGTTTAGGGGGACAGTTCTCTGGAAACACCATATATTTT
v_gene: TRBV7-6; d_gene: .; j_gene: TRBJ2-2; abundance: .; len: 15; CDR3aa: CASSLQGTNTGELFF; CDR3nt: TGTGCCAGCAGCTTACAGGGAACGAACACCGGGGAGCTGTTTTTT
v_gene: TRBV7-9; d_gene: .; j_gene: TRBJ1-3; abundance: .; len: 16; CDR3aa: CASSLAGPLSGNTIYF; CDR3nt: TGTGCCAGCAGCTTAGCTGGCCCCCTCTCTGGAAACACCATATATTTT
v_gene: TRBV6-5; d_gene: TRBD1; j_gene: TRBJ2-7; abundance: .; len: 15; CDR3aa: CASSSRTGGQNEQYF; CDR3nt: TGTGCCAGCAGTTCTCGGACAGGCGGGCAGAACGAGCAGTACTTC
v_gene: TRBV11-2; d_gene: .; j_gene: TRBJ2-7; abundance: .; len: 10; CDR3aa: CASSLETAFF; CDR3nt: TGTGCCAGCAGCTTAGAGACAGCATTCTTC
v_gene: TRBV5-8; d_gene: .; j_gene: TRBJ1-5; abundance: .; len: 16; CDR3aa: CASSLNIREIDQPQHF; CDR3nt: TGTGCCAGCAGCTTGAATATTAGGGAGATAGATCAGCCCCAGCATTTT
v_gene: TRBV27; d_gene: .; j_gene: TRBJ2-7; abundance: .; len: 14; CDR3aa: CASSLKSLSYEQYF; CDR3nt: TGTGCCAGCAGTTTAAAGTCTCTATCCTACGAGCAGTACTTC
v_gene: TRBV5-8; d_gene: TRBD1; j_gene: TRBJ2-3; abundance: .; len: 15; CDR3aa: CARTTGQGASDTQYF; CDR3nt: TGTGCCAGAACTACGGGACAGGGGGCATCGGATACGCAGTATTTT